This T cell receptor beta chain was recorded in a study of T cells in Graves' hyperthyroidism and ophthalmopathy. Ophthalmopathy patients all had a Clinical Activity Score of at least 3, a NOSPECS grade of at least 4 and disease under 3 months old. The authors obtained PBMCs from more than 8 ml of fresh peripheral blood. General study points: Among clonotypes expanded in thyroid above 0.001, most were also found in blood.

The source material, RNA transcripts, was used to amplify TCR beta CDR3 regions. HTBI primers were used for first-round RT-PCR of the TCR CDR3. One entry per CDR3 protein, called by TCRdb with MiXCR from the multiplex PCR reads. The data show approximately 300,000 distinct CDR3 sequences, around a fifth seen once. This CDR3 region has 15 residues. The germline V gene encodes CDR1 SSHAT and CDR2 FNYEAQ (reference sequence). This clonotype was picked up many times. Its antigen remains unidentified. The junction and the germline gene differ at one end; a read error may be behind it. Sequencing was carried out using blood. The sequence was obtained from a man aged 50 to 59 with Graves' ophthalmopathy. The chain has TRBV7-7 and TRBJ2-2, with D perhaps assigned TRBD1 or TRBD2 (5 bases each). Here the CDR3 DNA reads TGTGCTAGCAGCTTAGGGGACCCGAACACCGGGGAGCTGTTTTTT. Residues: CASSLGDPNTGELFF.